This TCR beta chain was retrieved from a study of blood T cells in healthy people across ages. Each of the donors had approximately 10 milliliters of peripheral blood drawn into EDTA-treated Vacutainer tubes. Each sample gave at least 7 million isolated PBMCs. Extractions gave at least 6 micrograms of total RNA per sample. This clonotype was seen repeatedly, ten times or more. Its antigen is not identified. Study-wide findings and caveats: Relative to aged donors, long-lived donors carried more naive CD4+ cells and displayed higher diversity.

The second PCR ran about 6 to 11 cycles with a sample-barcoded 5' primer and J-beta primers. TCRdb re-called the 5' RACE reads through MiXCR, storing one row per CDR3 protein. The data show 540,000 or so distinct CDR3 sequences, about 45% seen once. Trimming pared 5 bases from V and 3 bases from J, leaving 9 bases between. Germline V gene data show CDR1 as MNHEY and CDR2 as SVGAGI. The CDR3 extends over 13 amino acids. This TCR was sampled from a man at least 80 years old in good health. The sequenced sample consisted of blood. The genes are TRBV6-5 and TRBJ2-3; no firm D call. The CDR3: CASSDPFTDTQYF. CDR3 bases: TGTGCCAGCAGTGACCCCTTTACAGATACGCAGTATTTT.